This TCR beta chain was identified in a study of shared clonotypes between healthy human individuals. V lost 6 bases to trimming and J lost 0 bases, with 15 bases between them. The CDR3 covers 15 residues. The V gene's germline CDR1 is MNHEY and CDR2 SVGAGI. Generated by immunoSEQ multiplex PCR, the TCRdb table keeps only in-frame clones and is missing some. The table shows 1.4 million to 1.5 million clones, with approximately 97% occurring only once. J is TRBJ2-7 and V is TRBV6-5; D is ambiguous. Material for sequencing was naive CD4+ T cells sorted from blood. Subset denoted: CD45RA+ positively selected. The origin of this receptor is a young man in good health. CDR3 protein: CASSAAWDDSYEQYF. The CDR3 DNA follows: TGTGCCAGCAGCGCGGCCTGGGATGACTCCTACGAGCAGTACTTC.